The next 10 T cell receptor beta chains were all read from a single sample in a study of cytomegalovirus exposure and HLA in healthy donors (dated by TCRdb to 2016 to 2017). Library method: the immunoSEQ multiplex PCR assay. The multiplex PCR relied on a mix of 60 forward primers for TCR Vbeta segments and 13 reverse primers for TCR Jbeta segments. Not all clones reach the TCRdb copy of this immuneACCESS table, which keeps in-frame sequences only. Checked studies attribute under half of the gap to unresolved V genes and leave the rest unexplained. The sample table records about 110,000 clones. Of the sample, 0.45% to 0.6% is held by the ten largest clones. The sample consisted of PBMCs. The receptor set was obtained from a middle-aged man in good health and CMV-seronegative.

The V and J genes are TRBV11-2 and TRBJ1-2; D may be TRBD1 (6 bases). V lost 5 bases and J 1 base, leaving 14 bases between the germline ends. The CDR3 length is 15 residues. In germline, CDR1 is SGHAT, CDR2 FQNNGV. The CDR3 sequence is CASSPLRQDNYGYTF. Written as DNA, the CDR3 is TGTGCCAGCAGCCCGCTCCGACAGGATAACTATGGCTACACCTTC.

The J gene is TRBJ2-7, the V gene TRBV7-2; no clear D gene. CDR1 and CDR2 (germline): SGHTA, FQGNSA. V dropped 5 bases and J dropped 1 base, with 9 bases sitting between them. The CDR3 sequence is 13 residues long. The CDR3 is CASSHDGSYEQYF. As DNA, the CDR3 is TGTGCCAGCAGCCATGACGGGTCCTACGAGCAGTACTTC.

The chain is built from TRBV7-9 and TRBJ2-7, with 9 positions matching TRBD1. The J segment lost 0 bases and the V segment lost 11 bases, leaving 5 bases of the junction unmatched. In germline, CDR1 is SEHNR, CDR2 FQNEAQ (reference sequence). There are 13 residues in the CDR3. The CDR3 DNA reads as TGTGCCGGGAGGACAGGGGACTCCTACGAGCAGTACTTC. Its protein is CAGRTGDSYEQYF.

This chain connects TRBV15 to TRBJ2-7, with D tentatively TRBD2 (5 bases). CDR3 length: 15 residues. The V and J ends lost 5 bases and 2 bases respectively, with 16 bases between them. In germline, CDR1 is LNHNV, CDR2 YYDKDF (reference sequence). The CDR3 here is CATSQGLARTYEQYF. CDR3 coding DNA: TGTGCCACCAGCCAAGGGTTAGCGAGAACCTACGAGCAGTACTTC.

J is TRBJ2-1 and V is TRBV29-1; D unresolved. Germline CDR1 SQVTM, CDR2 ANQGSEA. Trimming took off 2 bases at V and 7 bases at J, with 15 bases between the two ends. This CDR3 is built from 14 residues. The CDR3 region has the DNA TGCAGCGTTGAAAGTCCTGAGAATCGGAATGAGCAGTTCTTC. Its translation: CSVESPENRNEQFF.

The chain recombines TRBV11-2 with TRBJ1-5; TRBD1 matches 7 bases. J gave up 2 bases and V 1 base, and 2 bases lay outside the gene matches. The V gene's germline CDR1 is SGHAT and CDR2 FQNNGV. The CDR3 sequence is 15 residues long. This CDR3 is CASSLAGGGNQPQHF. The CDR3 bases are TGTGCCAGCAGCTTAGCAGGGGGTGGCAATCAGCCCCAGCATTTT.

The CDR3 DNA is TGCGCCAGCACCCCTTCGGGAGGGATCGGCACCGGGGAGCTGTTTTTT. As protein: CASTPSGGIGTGELFF. The chain has TRBV5-1 and TRBJ2-2, with 8 bases aligning to TRBD2. The CDR3 spans 16 residues. Germline CDR1 is SGHRS and CDR2 is YFSETQ. V lost 6 bases to trimming and J lost 4 bases; unmatched junction nucleotides: 11. The complete variable domain, with remaining parts taken from reference TRBV5-1 and TRBJ2-2, reads KAGVTQTPRYLIKTRGQQVTLSCSPISGHRSVSWYQQTPGQGLQFLFEYFSETQRNKGNFPGRFSGRQFSNSRSEMNVSTLELGDSALYLCASTPSGGIGTGELFFGEGSRLTVL.

The CDR3 is CASSGGTGGQPQHF. CDR3 nucleotides: TGTGCCAGCAGCGGGGGGACAGGGGGTCAGCCCCAGCATTTT. The J gene is TRBJ1-5, the V gene TRBV11-2, with 11 bases fitting TRBD1. Germline CDR1 reads SGHAT; CDR2 reads FQNNGV. With V trimmed by 5 bases and J by 6 bases, 3 bases remained unmatched. The CDR3 runs 14 residues.

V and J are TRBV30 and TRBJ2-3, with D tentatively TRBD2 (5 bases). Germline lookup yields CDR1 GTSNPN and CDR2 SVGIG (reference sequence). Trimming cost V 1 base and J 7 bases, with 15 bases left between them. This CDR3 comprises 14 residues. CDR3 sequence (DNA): TGTGCCTGGAGTGCTAGCTGGTTCGGAAATACGCAGTATTTT. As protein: CAWSASWFGNTQYF.

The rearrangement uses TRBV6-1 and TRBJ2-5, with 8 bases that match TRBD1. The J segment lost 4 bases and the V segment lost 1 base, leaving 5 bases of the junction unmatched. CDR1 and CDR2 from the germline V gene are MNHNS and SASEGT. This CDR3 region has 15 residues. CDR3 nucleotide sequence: TGTGCCAGCAGTGAAGGGGAGACAGGGGCAGAGACCCAGTACTTC. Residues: CASSEGETGAETQYF.